Following are 5 T cell receptor beta chains from one sample sequenced in a study of tumor-infiltrating lymphocytes in localized non-small cell lung cancer. Method: immunoSEQ multiplex PCR; TCRdb's copy keeps in-frame clones and lacks some. The sample lists 17,000 or so clones, more than 60% occurring once. The sample comprised lung tumor tissue. These receptor sequences come from a human donor with non-small cell lung cancer.

The V gene is TRBV2, the J gene TRBJ1-2; possibly TRBD1 for D (5 bases). Germline V gene data show CDR1 as SNHLY and CDR2 as FYNNEI. The CDR3 contains 13 residues. Trimming left V 8 bases short and J 7 bases short, with 17 bases between. The CDR3, as DNA: TGTGCCAGCTTGTTATGGGCAGGGTTTGGCTACACCTTC. Protein product: CASLLWAGFGYTF. Full variable domain (missing parts from reference TRBV2 and TRBJ1-2): EPEVTQTPSHQVTQMGQEVILRCVPISNHLYFYWYRQILGQKVEFLVSFYNNEISEKSEIFDDQFSVERPDGSNFTLKIRSTKLEDSAMYFCASLLWAGFGYTFGSGTRLTVV.

The gene calls are TRBV18 and TRBJ1-5, with a possible D match to TRBD1 (6 bases). The germline gives CDR1 KGHSH, CDR2 LQKENI. V gave up 3 bases and J gave up 0 bases, with 9 bases separating them. This CDR3 has 15 amino acids. CDR3 DNA: TGTGCCAGCTCACCGAGGGGGGTTAGCAATCAGCCCCAGCATTTT. Protein: CASSPRGVSNQPQHF.

The chain recombines TRBV10-2 with TRBJ1-1, with unresolved D. The CDR3 extends over 10 amino acids. From germline, CDR1 is WSHSY and CDR2 SAAADI. Trimming stripped 6 bases from V and 6 bases from J, with 5 bases between. CDR3 amino acids: CASRGSEAFF. The CDR3 bases are TGCGCCAGCAGGGGGTCTGAAGCTTTCTTT.

This chain links TRBV5-1 with TRBJ2-7, with D possibly TRBD2 on 5 matching bases. CDR3 size: 15 residues. Germline V lookup: CDR1 SGHRS, CDR2 YFSETQ. Between the trimmed V and J ends, which lost 5 bases and 6 bases, there was a span of 21 bases. The CDR3 loop reads CASRGSSPEGSEQYF. The CDR3 DNA is TGCGCCAGCAGGGGTTCGAGCCCCGAGGGTTCCGAGCAGTACTTC.

The chain links TRBV6-6 to TRBJ2-1, with 14 bases matching TRBD2. The CDR3 has 14 amino acids. V lost 5 bases, J lost 9 bases, and 3 bases stayed unmatched. The V gene's germline CDR1 is MNHNY and CDR2 SVGAGI (reference sequence). DNA for the CDR3: TGTGCCAGCAGTACTGGGACTAGCGGGAGTGAGCAGTTCTTC. Protein sequence: CASSTGTSGSEQFF.